This T cell receptor (beta chain) appears in the sequencing data of a study of blood T cell repertoires in COVID-19. Study-wide background: In each case, the material was cDNA or gDNA derived from T cells, B-cell-depleted T cells, or PBMCs.

Losses at the gene ends were 6 bases for V and 4 bases for J; bases not matched to a gene: 3. CDR3 length: 13 residues. The method was immunoSEQ multiplex PCR; TCRdb's version includes in-frame clones alone and lacks a portion of them. Counted here are 150,000 or so clones, roughly nine tenths occurring once; the ten biggest clones make up more than 5%. This sequence originates from a human donor in a cohort sampled during active COVID-19. The specimen sequenced was peripheral blood. V and J are TRBV12-3 or TRBV12-4 and TRBJ1-2; 9 bases map to TRBD1. In nucleotides, the CDR3 is TGTGCCAGCAGCTGGGACAGGGCCTATGGCTACACCTTC. It yields the protein CASSWDRAYGYTF.